The T cell receptor beta chain described here comes from a study of blood T cell repertoires in COVID-19. For the study at large: PBMCs, B-cell-depleted T cells, or T cells provided the cDNA or gDNA that made up the material.

This CDR3 contains 17 residues. As handled by the study authors: The assay estimated nucleated cells by amplifying reference gene primers. TCRdb keeps only in-frame clones here, not all; method: immunoSEQ multiplex PCR. The V and J calls and the clone size are those of that table, but D and trimming were determined from the DNA. The repertoire holds about 190,000 clones, with under 85% as singletons. The origin of this receptor is a man aged 60-69 years with active or convalescent COVID-19. The sample taken for sequencing was peripheral blood. V and J are TRBV21-1 and TRBJ2-1; the D call in the table, TRBD2, was not verified against the DNA. TRBV21-1 is deemed a pseudogene. The DNA of the CDR3 is TGTGCCAGCAGCAAAGAAAGCGCAGCGGGGCTGAACAATGAGCAGTTCTTC. It is translated as CASSKESAAGLNNEQFF.